Detailed here is one T cell receptor beta chain. Antigen: not known. Germline CDR1 SEHNR, CDR2 FQNEAQ (reference sequence). Trimming pared 5 bases from V and 5 bases from J, leaving 10 bases between. The length of the CDR3 is 14 residues. This sample is part of a study of OX40 agonist ivuxolimab in advanced cancers. Looking at the study overall: At doses from 0.01 to 10 mg/kg, patients were given intravenous ivuxolimab every 2 weeks. It was permissible to have had prior anti-PD-1, anti-PD-L1 or anti-CTLA-4 therapy, and over 35% had some. Study-level results: Dosing at 0.1 to 3.0 mg/kg was accompanied by clonal expansion of CD4+ and CD8+ blood T cells by week 6. Compared with others, partial responders at 0.1-3.0 mg/kg displayed clonal expansion among the lowest.

TCRdb's copy holds only in-frame clones and misses some; the assay was immunoSEQ multiplex PCR. The sample has more than 65,000 clones, around 84% seen once. The sample was CD4+ or CD8+ T cells sorted from blood, taken in a trial of the OX40 agonist ivuxolimab. The clonotype originates from an adult with an advanced solid tumor such as melanoma, head and neck, liver or kidney cancer. This sequence joins TRBV7-9 and TRBJ1-6; D is unresolved. As DNA, the CDR3 is TGTGCCAGCAGCGGCAAGGGAAATAATTCACCCCTCCACTTT. Protein product: CASSGKGNNSPLHF.